This T cell receptor (beta chain) was recovered during a study of shared T cell receptors in the human thymus (dated by TCRdb to the early 2020s). Regarding the complete study: The study investigated the way shared, self-reactive T-cell receptor alpha chains are produced in the human thymus.

The method was the immunoSEQ multiplex PCR assay. Drawn from immuneACCESS, this table holds only the in-frame rearrangements with V and J called that TCRdb kept. Clones are partly lost; checked studies trace under half to an unresolved V gene and leave the rest unexplained. This sample gives around 730,000 clones in total; 70% to 90% of them show up just once. The biggest ten clones account for around 0.0094% of the sample. Trimming removed 2 bases from V and 6 bases from J; the gene matches leave 12 bases unexplained. The CDR3, cysteine through phenylalanine, is 18 amino acids long. The kept DNA is CDR3 alone, 54 bases in frame from the first base. The germline V gene yields LGHNT for CDR1 and FRNRAP for CDR2. Note on this clone: Its antigen is still unknown. Nothing much larger sits one base from this clone, and base qualities are not available.

These data were also reused for a study on human thymus T cells. The second study's authors report: Immunologically healthy infants undergoing open corrective cardiac surgery for congenital heart defects in Finland were used as donors. Thymus tissue was obtained as surgical resects removed during corrective cardiac surgery. Both the thymic and the peripheral blood repertoires appeared to show biased V and J gene segment usage. The related research reported highly overlapping thymic TCR repertoires among unrelated individuals. The study characterized TCR alpha and beta repertoires from about 8 infant thymus samples and a few related peripheral blood samples. Donor ages ranging from roughly 7 to 250 days were recorded, and over 5 male and a couple of female infants were included in the cohort. Thymocytes were mechanically released from the tissue and were stored as pellets of roughly 9.5-34 million cells at -70 degrees C. A QIAsymphony instrument was used to extract genomic DNA from frozen cell pellets. The immunoSEQ multiplex PCR assay was used to amplify the TCRB and TCRAD loci from a standardized amount of quality-controlled genomic DNA. The amplicons covered the V(D)J region and were long enough to include the CDR3 and to identify the V and J genes. The amplicons were sequenced on an Illumina platform via the commercial immunoSEQ service. Primer bias and sequencing errors were corrected as previously described, and TCRAD and TCRB were defined on the basis of the IMGT database. The repertoires were analysed using immunoSEQ Analyzer 3.0 and VDJTools for basic statistics, V/J segment usage, diversity estimates, rarefaction and pairwise overlap. Diversity was estimated with Chao1, ChaoE, Efron-Thisted, Shannon and inverse Simpson indices, and also on datasets down-sampled to the smallest sample. Repertoire overlap used strict matching of CDR3 nucleotide sequence, V gene and J gene, with Jaccard-based multidimensional scaling clustering. On average, thymus samples gave about 750,000 unique TCRB clonotypes, whereas blood samples gave roughly 80,000.

The TCR originated in a girl younger than two with a congenital heart defect. Donor details come from another sample of the same person, matched by shared clones. The sample was thymocytes. The rearrangement joined TRBV12-5 to TRBJ2-3, with 12 bases in between that match TRBD1. The DNA sequence follows: TGTGCTAGTGGTTTGCCAACCTCGGGACAGGGGGCCGGTGATACGCAGTATTTT. It encodes CASGLPTSGQGAGDTQYF.